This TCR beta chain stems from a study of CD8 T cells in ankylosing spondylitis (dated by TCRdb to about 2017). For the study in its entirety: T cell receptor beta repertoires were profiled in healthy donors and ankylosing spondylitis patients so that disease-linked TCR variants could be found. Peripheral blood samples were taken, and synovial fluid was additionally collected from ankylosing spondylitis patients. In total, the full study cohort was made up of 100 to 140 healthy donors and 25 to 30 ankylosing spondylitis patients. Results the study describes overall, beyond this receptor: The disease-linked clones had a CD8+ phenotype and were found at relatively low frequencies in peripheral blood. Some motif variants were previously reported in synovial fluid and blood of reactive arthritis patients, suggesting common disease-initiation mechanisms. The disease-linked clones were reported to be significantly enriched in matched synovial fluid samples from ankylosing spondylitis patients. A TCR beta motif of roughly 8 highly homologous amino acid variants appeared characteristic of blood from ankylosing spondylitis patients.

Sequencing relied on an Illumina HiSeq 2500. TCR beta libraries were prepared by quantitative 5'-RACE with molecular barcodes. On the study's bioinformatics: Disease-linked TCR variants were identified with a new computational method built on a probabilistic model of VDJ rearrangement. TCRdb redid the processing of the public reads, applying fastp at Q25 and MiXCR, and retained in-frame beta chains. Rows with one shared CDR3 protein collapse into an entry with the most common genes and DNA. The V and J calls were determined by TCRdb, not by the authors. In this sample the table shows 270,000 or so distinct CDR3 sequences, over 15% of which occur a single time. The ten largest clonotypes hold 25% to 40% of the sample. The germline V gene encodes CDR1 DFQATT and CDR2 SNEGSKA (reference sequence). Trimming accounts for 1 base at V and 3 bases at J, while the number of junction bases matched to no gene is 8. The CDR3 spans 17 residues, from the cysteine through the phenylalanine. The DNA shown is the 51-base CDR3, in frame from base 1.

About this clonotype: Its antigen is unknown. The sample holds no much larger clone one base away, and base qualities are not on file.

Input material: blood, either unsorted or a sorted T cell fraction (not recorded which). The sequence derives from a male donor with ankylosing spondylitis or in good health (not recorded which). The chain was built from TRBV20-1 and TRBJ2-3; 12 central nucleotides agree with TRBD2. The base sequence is TGCAGTGCTAGAGCGACGCCGACTAGCGGGAGAACAGATACGCAGTATTTT. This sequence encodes CSARATPTSGRTDTQYF.